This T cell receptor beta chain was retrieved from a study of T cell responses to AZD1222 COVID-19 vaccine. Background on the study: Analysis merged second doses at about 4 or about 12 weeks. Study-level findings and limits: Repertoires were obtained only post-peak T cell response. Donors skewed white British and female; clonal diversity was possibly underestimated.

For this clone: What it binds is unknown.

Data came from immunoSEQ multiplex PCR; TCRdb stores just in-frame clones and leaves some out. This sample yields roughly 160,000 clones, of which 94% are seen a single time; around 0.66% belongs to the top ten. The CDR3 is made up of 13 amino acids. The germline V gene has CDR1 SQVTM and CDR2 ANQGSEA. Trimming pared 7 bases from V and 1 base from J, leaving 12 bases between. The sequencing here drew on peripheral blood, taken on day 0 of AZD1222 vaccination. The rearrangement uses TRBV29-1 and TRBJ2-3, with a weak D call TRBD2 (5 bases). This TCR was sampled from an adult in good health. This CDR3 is CSARTGGTDTQYF. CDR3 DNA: TGCAGCGCACGGACTGGCGGCACAGATACGCAGTATTTT.